This T cell receptor (beta chain) was captured in a study of T-cell reconstitution after alpha-beta-depleted transplantation in children. The TCRbeta library was prepared with unique molecular identifiers. Via MiXCR, TCRdb re-called the PCR reads, giving one row per CDR3 protein. The sample lists 400,000 to 500,000 distinct CDR3 sequences, roughly 10% occurring once. This CDR3 region has 13 residues. Germline values: CDR1 GTSNPN, CDR2 SVGIG (reference sequence). V was clipped by 0 bases and J by 4 bases, with 9 bases between them. This clonotype originated in a human donor who donated a stem cell graft to a child with acute myeloid leukemia. This specimen was PBMCs from the stem cell graft donor, taken from the stem cell graft. The V gene is TRBV30, the J gene TRBJ1-2; D remains unclear. The CDR3 here is CAWSVPGRYGYTF. The CDR3, as DNA: TGTGCCTGGAGTGTCCCAGGTCGCTATGGCTACACCTTC.